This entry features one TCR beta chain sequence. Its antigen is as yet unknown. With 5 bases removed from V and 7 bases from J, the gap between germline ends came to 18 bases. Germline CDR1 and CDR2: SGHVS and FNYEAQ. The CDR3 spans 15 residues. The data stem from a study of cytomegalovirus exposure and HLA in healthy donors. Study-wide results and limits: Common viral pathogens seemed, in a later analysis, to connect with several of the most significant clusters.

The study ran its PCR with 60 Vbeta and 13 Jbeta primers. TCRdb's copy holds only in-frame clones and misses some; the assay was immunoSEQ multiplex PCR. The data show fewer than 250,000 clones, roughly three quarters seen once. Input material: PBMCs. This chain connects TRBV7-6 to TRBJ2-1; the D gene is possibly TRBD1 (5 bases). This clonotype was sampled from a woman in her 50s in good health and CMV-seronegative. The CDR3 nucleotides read TGTGCCAGCAGCCCCAGCCCGACAAGGGGAAATGAGCAGTTCTTC. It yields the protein CASSPSPTRGNEQFF.